What follows are 13 T cell receptor beta chains derived from one specimen sequenced in a study of blood T cells in healthy people across ages. Next came a second PCR, run for roughly 6 to 11 cycles, which used a sample-barcoded 5' primer along with a J-beta primer mix. TCRdb analysed the 5' RACE reads with MiXCR anew, one entry per CDR3 protein. Of fewer than 750,000 distinct CDR3 sequences detected, about 45% appear once; the ten largest clones hold approximately 25%. Sequences were obtained from blood. Every receptor here comes from a man older than 75 in good health.

This chain uses TRBV4-2 with TRBJ2-3; tentative D call: TRBD2 (6 bases). CDR3 size: 17 residues. In germline, CDR1 is LGHNA, CDR2 YNFKEQ. Trimming took off 1 base at V and 0 bases at J, with 14 bases between the two ends. CDR3 bases: TGTGCCAGCAGCCAAGTTGGGCGGGACCTTAGCACAGATACGCAGTATTTT. As protein: CASSQVGRDLSTDTQYF.

V and J are TRBV7-6 and TRBJ2-5; the D is unclear. Trimming stripped 5 bases from V and 6 bases from J, with 10 bases between. The germline V gene encodes CDR1 SGHVS and CDR2 FNYEAQ. CDR3 length: 12 residues. DNA for the CDR3: TGTGCCAGCAGCCGCTTGGGGAAGACCCAGTACTTC. This codes for CASSRLGKTQYF.

This clonotype was found once. The rearrangement joins TRBV3-1 to TRBJ2-5; maybe TRBD2 (5 bases). Germline V CDR1 and CDR2: LGHDT, YNNKEL (reference sequence). Trimming shortened V by 1 base and J by 11 bases, and 23 bases separated the two germline ends. The CDR3 is 16 residues long. CDR3 amino acids: CASSQVGEGDYNEQYF. The CDR3 DNA reads as TGTGCCAGCAGCCAAGTAGGTGAGGGAGATTACAATGAGCAGTACTTC.

This clonotype was seen more than once but under ten times. The chain recombines TRBV7-9 with TRBJ1-5; no clear D gene. The germline V and J ends were trimmed by 5 bases and 1 base, with 9 bases remaining between them. Germline CDR1 is SEHNR and CDR2 is FQNEAQ (reference sequence). This CDR3 has 14 residues. CDR3 protein: CASSRADSNQPQHF. The CDR3 DNA is TGTGCCAGCAGCCGCGCGGACAGCAATCAGCCCCAGCATTTT.

The rearrangement joins TRBV20-1 to TRBJ2-5, with 9 bases lining up with TRBD2. Per the germline V gene, CDR1 is DFQATT and CDR2 is SNEGSKA (reference sequence). Trimming at V came to 3 bases and at J to 5 bases, leaving 13 bases not matched to a gene. The length of the CDR3 is 16 residues. CDR3 coding DNA: TGCAGTGCTAGGACTAGCGGAAGCCTCCCCGGGGAGACCCAGTACTTC. Protein: CSARTSGSLPGETQYF.

This chain links TRBV3-1 with TRBJ2-5; TRBD2 aligns across 12 bases. The V segment lost 0 bases and the J segment 13 bases; nucleotides outside the gene matches: 9. The germline CDR1 and CDR2 sequences are LGHDT and YNNKEL (reference sequence). The CDR3 sequence is 15 residues long. The CDR3 protein is CASSQDKLAGGAGYF. The CDR3, as DNA: TGTGCCAGCAGCCAAGACAAACTAGCGGGAGGAGCGGGGTACTTC.

This chain uses TRBV20-1 with TRBJ2-1; TRBD2 might be the D (5 bases). The ends were cut back, 0 bases at V and 4 bases at J, with 13 bases in the middle. This CDR3 spans 15 amino acids. Germline V lookup: CDR1 DFQATT, CDR2 SNEGSKA (reference sequence). The CDR3 DNA reads TGCAGTGCTAGAGAACTAGAGTTGGCGTACAATGAGCAGTTCTTC. It is translated as CSARELELAYNEQFF.

This clonotype was found a few times. The genes are TRBV7-2 and TRBJ1-6; 7 bases map to TRBD1. The CDR3 is 14 amino acids. Germline CDR1 is SGHTA and CDR2 is FQGNSA. V lost 6 bases to trimming and J lost 9 bases; unmatched junction nucleotides: 8. The CDR3 is CASSLTGAVSPLHF. The CDR3 coding sequence is TGTGCCAGCAGTCTTACAGGGGCGGTTTCACCCCTCCACTTT.

The chain carries TRBV7-2 and TRBJ2-1; 12 nucleotides match TRBD2. The end of the DNA fits TRBJ2-7 better, so the J call may be wrong. CDR3 length: 17 residues. Germline-derived CDR1 and CDR2 are SGHTA and FQGNSA. CDR3 nucleotides: TGTGCCAGCAGCTTAACTAGCGGGAGGAGCTCCTACAATGAGCAGTACTTC. The encoded protein is CASSLTSGRSSYNEQYF.

This clonotype was observed at least ten times. The chain uses TRBV7-2 and TRBJ2-5; D might be TRBD2 (5 bases). CDR1 and CDR2 from the germline V gene are SGHTA and FQGNSA. The CDR3 is 12 amino acids. Trimming took 6 bases from V and 5 from J, leaving 10 bases between them. This chain's CDR3 is CASRLGLETQYF. The CDR3 DNA reads TGTGCCAGCAGACTCGGACTGGAGACCCAGTACTTC.

The J gene is TRBJ2-7, the V gene TRBV15; TRBD2 matches 7 bases. The V gene end was trimmed by 5 bases and the J gene end by 2 bases; junction bases not matched to a gene: 9. CDR1 and CDR2 from the germline V gene are LNHNV and YYDKDF (reference sequence). The CDR3 runs 15 residues. The CDR3 is CATSPQLALPYEQYF. The CDR3 region has the DNA TGTGCCACCAGCCCCCAACTAGCGCTTCCCTACGAGCAGTACTTC. Variable domain in full (rest from reference TRBV15 and TRBJ2-7): DAMVIQNPRYQVTQFGKPVTLSCSQTLNHNVMYWYQQKSSQAPKLLFHYYDKDFNNEADTPDNFQSRRPNTSFCFLDIRSPGLGDTAMYLCATSPQLALPYEQYFGPGTRLTVT.

This clonotype has just a few counts. The V and J genes are TRBV29-1 and TRBJ2-3; D ambiguous. The V end was cut by 8 bases, the J end by 5 bases, with 11 bases between. Germline-derived CDR1 and CDR2 are SQVTM and ANQGSEA. The CDR3 consists of 11 residues. The CDR3 region is CSPRTGDTQYF. CDR3 nucleotides: TGCAGCCCCAGGACCGGAGATACGCAGTATTTT.

The rearrangement uses TRBV3-1 and TRBJ2-5; 7 bases agree with TRBD2. The J call may be mistaken, given a closer DNA end match to TRBJ2-1. Per the germline V gene, CDR1 is LGHDT and CDR2 is YNNKEL (reference sequence). The CDR3 consists of 15 residues. The CDR3: CASSHPGGIQETQFF. The CDR3 DNA sequence: TGTGCCAGCAGCCACCCGGGGGGTATCCAAGAGACCCAGTTCTTC.